Reported below is one TCR beta chain. The sample belongs to a study of T-cell reconstitution after alpha-beta-depleted transplantation in children. V lost 4 bases to trimming and J lost 8 bases; unmatched junction nucleotides: 5. This CDR3 is 13 amino acids long. Looked up from germline, CDR1 is MDHEN and CDR2 is SYDVKM. As it was prepared, the TCRbeta library received unique molecular identifiers. Using its own MiXCR run on the PCR reads, TCRdb lists one record per CDR3 protein. The sample holds under 450,000 distinct CDR3 sequences, roughly 15% seen once. The sequence derives from a human donor who donated a stem cell graft to a child with Fanconi anemia. The chain has TRBV28 and TRBJ1-2; 9 bases are shared with TRBD1. Sequencing was performed on PBMCs, taken from the stem cell graft. The CDR3 DNA sequence: TGTGCCAGCAGTTCGGGACAGGGTGAGGGCTACACCTTC. Translating gives CASSSGQGEGYTF.